This TCR beta chain was sequenced during a study of CD8 T cells in Susac syndrome. RNA in amounts of 0.5 to 1 ug was reverse transcribed with random hexamers. The authors amplified TCR beta CDR3 across 54 Vbeta and 13 Jbeta using immunoSEQ multiplex PCR. Each CDR3 protein gets one entry after TCRdb re-called the immunoSEQ multiplex PCR reads with MiXCR. The table lists about 150,000 distinct CDR3 sequences, about 95% of them singletons. Sequencing targeted TCR beta in blood CD8+ and CD4+ T cells. While CD8+ and CD4+ T cells were isolated negatively, TEMRA cells were enriched by FACS. The germline gives CDR1 MGHRA, CDR2 YSYEKL. There are 15 residues in the CDR3. V lost 4 bases and J lost 3, with 15 bases in between.

The sample comprised CD8+ T cells from PBMCs. This receptor was taken from a human donor with multiple sclerosis. V is TRBV4-1 and J is TRBJ2-5, with D perhaps TRBD2 (6 bases). The CDR3 DNA is TGCGCCAGCAGCCCTCGGACGGGGGAGAAAGAGACCCAGTACTTC. It codes for CASSPRTGEKETQYF.